The present TCR beta chain was sequenced within a study of identical twins. Overall study results and limits: For out-of-frame alpha sequences shared by twins, low generation probability was in excess.

This clonotype was detected ten times or more. Its antigen is still unknown. CDR1 and CDR2 from the germline V gene are LNHDA and SQIVND (reference sequence). CDR3 length equals 15 residues. Trimming left V 7 bases short and J 7 bases short, with 20 bases between. TCRdb itself ran the 5' RACE reads through MiXCR, one entry per CDR3 protein. The table lists about 720,000 distinct CDR3 sequences, 8.5% to 9% of them singletons. The same data also went into a second study, on yellow fever vaccine responses in identical twins.

The sample consisted of PBMCs. The sequence was obtained from a woman aged 18 to 35 in good health. The J gene is TRBJ1-5, the V gene TRBV19; possible D gene TRBD1, 6 bases. Here the CDR3 reads CASTTGRGEGQPQHF. CDR3 bases: TGTGCCAGTACCACAGGCAGGGGTGAAGGGCAGCCCCAGCATTTT. Together with reference TRBV19 and TRBJ1-5, the CDR3 gives the full variable domain: DGGITQSPKYLFRKEGQNVTLSCEQNLNHDAMYWYRQDPGQGLRLIYYSQIVNDFQKGDIAEGYSVSREKKESFPLTVTSAQKNPTAFYLCASTTGRGEGQPQHFGDGTRLSIL.